The 8 T cell receptor beta chains below all came from one sample that was sequenced in a study of response to subunit inactivated influenza vaccine. TCRdb fed the RT-PCR reads into MiXCR, producing one record per CDR3 protein. The table records about 500,000 distinct CDR3 sequences, 6.5% to 8% of them present only once. Sequenced here: PBMCs from blood, sampled 23 months after vaccination. These receptors came from a man in his fifties or sixties who received an inactivated influenza vaccine.

At least ten counts were recorded for this clonotype. CDR3 amino acids: CASSSAFGTGPSGANVLTF. The CDR3 DNA sequence: TGCGCCAGCAGCTCGGCTTTCGGGACAGGTCCCTCTGGGGCCAACGTCCTGACTTTC. This chain uses TRBV5-1 with TRBJ2-6; 8 bases are shared with TRBD1. The trim removed 3 bases at V and 0 bases at J, leaving 11 bases unmatched. Germline V CDR1 and CDR2: SGHRS, YFSETQ. The CDR3 has 19 residues. Looking up the rest from reference TRBV5-1 and TRBJ2-6 gives the full variable domain: KAGVTQTPRYLIKTRGQQVTLSCSPISGHRSVSWYQQTPGQGLQFLFEYFSETQRNKGNFPGRFSGRQFSNSRSEMNVSTLELGDSALYLCASSSAFGTGPSGANVLTFGAGSRLTVL.

The chain couples TRBV6-6 to TRBJ2-3; no clear D. Trimming pared 11 bases from V and 2 bases from J, leaving 14 bases between. This CDR3 is 13 amino acids long. CDR1 is MNHNY and CDR2 is SVGAGI in the germline V gene (reference sequence). This CDR3 reads CAGSQRSTDTQYF. In nucleotides, the CDR3 is TGTGCCGGTTCGCAACGGTCCACAGATACGCAGTATTTT.

This sequence joins TRBV7-9 and TRBJ2-7; 9 bases fit TRBD2. CDR3 length equals 15 residues. The V segment lost 1 base and the J segment 1 base; nucleotides outside the gene matches: 2. CDR1 is SEHNR, CDR2 FQNEAQ, per germline (reference sequence). The CDR3 sequence is CASSLGLAVSYEQYF. In nucleotides, the CDR3 is TGTGCCAGCAGCTTAGGACTAGCGGTTTCCTACGAGCAGTACTTC.

This clonotype showed up just a few times. CDR3 loop: CASSRAYTEAFF. CDR3 nucleotides: TGTGCCAGCAGCAGGGCTTACACTGAAGCTTTCTTT. The rearrangement joins TRBV6-1 to TRBJ1-1; D may be TRBD1 (5 bases). The CDR3 is 12 residues long. V was clipped by 6 bases and J by 3 bases, with 8 bases between them. Germline CDR1 MNHNS, CDR2 SASEGT.

The chain combines TRBV29-1 with TRBJ1-2, with D hard to call. CDR3 length equals 12 residues. Per germline, CDR1 SQVTM and CDR2 ANQGSEA. The V and J ends lost 1 base and 3 bases respectively, with 6 bases between them. CDR3: CSVEGQDYGYTF. The DNA of the CDR3 is TGCAGCGTTGAAGGGCAGGACTATGGCTACACCTTC.

This clonotype has a handful of counts. The chain combines TRBV6-5 with TRBJ1-2; TRBD1 matches 7 bases. The V gene's germline CDR1 is MNHEY and CDR2 SVGAGI. J was trimmed by 7 bases and V by 2 bases; bases with no gene match: 4. The CDR3 spans 13 residues. The CDR3 DNA follows: TGTGCCAGCAGTTACGGTGACAGGGTTGGCTACACCTTC. Translating gives CASSYGDRVGYTF.

This clonotype was observed many times. CDR3 in amino acids: CASSSRQGREQFF. CDR3 nucleotide sequence: TGTGCCAGCAGTTCAAGACAGGGTCGTGAGCAGTTCTTC. The V call is TRBV28, the J call TRBJ2-1; TRBD1 aligns across 7 bases. The length of the CDR3 is 13 residues. The V and J ends lost 4 bases and 9 bases, in that order; junction bases with no gene match: 6. Germline values: CDR1 MDHEN, CDR2 SYDVKM.

In this sample, this clonotype turned up many times. V usage is TRBV6-1 and J usage is TRBJ2-7; either TRBD1 or TRBD2 may supply D (5 bases each). CDR1 and CDR2 (germline): MNHNS, SASEGT. The CDR3 contains 14 residues. V was shortened by 6 bases and J by 2 bases, with 14 bases between the two germline ends. CDR3: CASSPKRGAYEQYF. The CDR3 DNA follows: TGTGCCAGCAGCCCGAAGAGGGGAGCCTACGAGCAGTACTTC.